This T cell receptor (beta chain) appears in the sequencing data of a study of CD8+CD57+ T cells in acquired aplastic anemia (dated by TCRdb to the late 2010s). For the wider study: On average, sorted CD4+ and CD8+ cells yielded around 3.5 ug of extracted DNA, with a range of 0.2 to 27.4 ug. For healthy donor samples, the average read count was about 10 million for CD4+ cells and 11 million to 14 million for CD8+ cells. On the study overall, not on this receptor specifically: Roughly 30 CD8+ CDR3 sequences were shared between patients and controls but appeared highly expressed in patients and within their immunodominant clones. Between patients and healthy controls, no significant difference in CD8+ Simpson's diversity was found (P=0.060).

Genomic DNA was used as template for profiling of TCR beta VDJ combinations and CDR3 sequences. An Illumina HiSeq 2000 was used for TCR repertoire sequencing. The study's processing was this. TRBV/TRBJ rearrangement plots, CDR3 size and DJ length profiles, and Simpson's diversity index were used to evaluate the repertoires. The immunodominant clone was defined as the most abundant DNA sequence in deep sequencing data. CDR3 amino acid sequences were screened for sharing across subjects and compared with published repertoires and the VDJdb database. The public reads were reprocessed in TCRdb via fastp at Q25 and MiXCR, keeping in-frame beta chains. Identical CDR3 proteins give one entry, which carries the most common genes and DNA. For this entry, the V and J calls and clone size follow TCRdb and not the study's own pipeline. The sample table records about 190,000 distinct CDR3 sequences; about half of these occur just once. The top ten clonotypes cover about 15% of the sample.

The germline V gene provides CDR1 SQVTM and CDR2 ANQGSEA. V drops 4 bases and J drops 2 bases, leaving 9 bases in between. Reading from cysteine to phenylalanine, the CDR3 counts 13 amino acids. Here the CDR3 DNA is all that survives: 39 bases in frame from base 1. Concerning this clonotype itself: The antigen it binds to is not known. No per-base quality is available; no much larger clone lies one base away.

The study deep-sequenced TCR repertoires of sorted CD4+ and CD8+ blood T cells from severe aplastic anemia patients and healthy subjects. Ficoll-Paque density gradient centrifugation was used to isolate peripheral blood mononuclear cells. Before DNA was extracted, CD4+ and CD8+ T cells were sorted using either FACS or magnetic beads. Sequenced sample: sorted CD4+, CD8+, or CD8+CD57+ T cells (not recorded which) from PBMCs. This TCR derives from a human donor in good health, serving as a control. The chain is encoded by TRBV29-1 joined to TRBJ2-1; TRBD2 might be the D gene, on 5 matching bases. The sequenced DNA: TGCAGCGTTGTTCCGGGGACCTACAATGAGCAGTTCTTC. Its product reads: CSVVPGTYNEQFF.